One T cell receptor beta chain is described in this entry. Individuals drawn from approximately 22 US areas were about 18 to 90 years old. Germline loops: CDR1 KGHSY, CDR2 FQNENV. This CDR3 is built from 16 residues. V gave up 0 bases and J gave up 0 bases; unmatched junction bases: 2. Here immunoSEQ multiplex PCR was the method, and the copy in TCRdb shows in-frame clones only, minus some. Among about 190,000 clones listed, 84% were seen once. This entry belongs to a study of blood T cell repertoires in COVID-19. In the study overall: Both acute and convalescent COVID-19 samples were obtained from the United States, Italy and Spain.

The chain uses TRBV16 and TRBJ2-1, with TRBD2 matching over 7 bases. The sample taken for sequencing was PBMCs or T cells enriched from blood (not recorded which). This sequence was found in a woman aged 25 to 39 who had been exposed to COVID-19. DNA for the CDR3: TGTGCCAGCAGCCAATCAGCGGGGCGCTCCTACAATGAGCAGTTCTTC. Protein: CASSQSAGRSYNEQFF.